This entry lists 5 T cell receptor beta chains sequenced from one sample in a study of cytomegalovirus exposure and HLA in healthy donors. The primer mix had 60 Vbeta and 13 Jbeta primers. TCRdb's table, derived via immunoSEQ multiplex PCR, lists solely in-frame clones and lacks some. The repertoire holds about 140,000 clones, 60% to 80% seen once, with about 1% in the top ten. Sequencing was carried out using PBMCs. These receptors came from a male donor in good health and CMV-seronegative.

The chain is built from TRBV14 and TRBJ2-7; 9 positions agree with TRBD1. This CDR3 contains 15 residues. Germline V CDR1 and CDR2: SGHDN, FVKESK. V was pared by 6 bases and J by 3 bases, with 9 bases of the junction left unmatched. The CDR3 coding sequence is TGTGCCAGCAGACTCACGGGACAGGGTATCTACGAGCAGTACTTC. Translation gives CASRLTGQGIYEQYF.

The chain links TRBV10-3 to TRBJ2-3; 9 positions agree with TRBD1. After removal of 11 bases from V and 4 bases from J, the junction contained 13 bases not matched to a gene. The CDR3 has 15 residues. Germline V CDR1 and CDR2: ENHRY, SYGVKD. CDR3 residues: CASERTGDRPDTQYF. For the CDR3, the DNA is TGTGCCTCAGAACGGACAGGGGACAGACCAGATACGCAGTATTTT.

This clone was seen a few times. The CDR3 nucleotides are TGTGCCATCAGTGATTGGATGACACGAGACAATGAGCAGTTCTTC. Encoded protein: CAISDWMTRDNEQFF. This chain connects TRBV10-3 to TRBJ2-1; D unclear. Germline CDR1 ENHRY, CDR2 SYGVKD. V was shortened by 3 bases and J by 5 bases, with 14 bases between the two germline ends. The CDR3 consists of 15 residues.

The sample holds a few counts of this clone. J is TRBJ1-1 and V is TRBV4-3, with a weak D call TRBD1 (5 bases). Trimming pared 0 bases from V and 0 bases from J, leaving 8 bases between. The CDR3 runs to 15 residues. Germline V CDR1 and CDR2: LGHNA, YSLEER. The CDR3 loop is CASSQDSGMNTEAFF. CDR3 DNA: TGCGCCAGCAGCCAAGATTCAGGGATGAACACTGAAGCTTTCTTT.

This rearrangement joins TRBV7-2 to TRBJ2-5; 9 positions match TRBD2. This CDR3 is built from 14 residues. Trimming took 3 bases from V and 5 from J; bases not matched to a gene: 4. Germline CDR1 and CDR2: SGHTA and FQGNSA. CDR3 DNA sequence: TGTGCCAGCAGCTTTGCGGGGGGGCGCGAGACCCAGTACTTC. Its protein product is CASSFAGGRETQYF.